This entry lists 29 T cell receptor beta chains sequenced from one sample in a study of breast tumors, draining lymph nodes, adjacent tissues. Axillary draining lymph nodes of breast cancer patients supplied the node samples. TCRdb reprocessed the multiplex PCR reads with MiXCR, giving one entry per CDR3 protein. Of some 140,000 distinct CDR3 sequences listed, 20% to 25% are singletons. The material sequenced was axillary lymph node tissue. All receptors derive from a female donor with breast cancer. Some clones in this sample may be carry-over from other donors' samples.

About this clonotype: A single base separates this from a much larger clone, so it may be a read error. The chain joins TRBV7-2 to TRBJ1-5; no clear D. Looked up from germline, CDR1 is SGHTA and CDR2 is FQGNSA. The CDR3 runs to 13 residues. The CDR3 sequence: CASGFLVDQPQHF. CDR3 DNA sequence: TGTGCCAGCGGCTTCCTGGTCGATCAGCCCCAGCATTTT.

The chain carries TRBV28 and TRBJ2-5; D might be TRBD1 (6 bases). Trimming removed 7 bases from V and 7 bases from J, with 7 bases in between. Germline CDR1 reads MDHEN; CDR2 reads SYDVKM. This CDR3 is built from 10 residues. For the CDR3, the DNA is TGTGCCAGCAAGGGGGTGACCCAGTACTTC. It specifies CASKGVTQYF.

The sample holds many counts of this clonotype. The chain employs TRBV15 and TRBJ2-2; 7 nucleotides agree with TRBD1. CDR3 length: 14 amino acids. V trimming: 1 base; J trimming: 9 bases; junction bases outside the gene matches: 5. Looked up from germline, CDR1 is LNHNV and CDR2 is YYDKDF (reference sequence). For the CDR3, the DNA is TGTGCCACCAGCAGAGGACAGGGCCCGAGGGAGCTGTTTTTT. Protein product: CATSRGQGPRELFF.

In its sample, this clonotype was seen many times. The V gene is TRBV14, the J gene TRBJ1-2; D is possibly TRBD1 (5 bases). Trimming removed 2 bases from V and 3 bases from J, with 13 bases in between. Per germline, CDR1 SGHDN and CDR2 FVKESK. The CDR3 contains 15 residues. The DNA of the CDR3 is TGTGCCAGCAGCCAAAAACCGGGGGGAGACTATGGCTACACCTTC. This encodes CASSQKPGGDYGYTF.

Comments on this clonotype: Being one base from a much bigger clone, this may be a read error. CDR3 amino acids: CAWGGGRAALF. CDR3 sequence (DNA): TGTGCCTGGGGTGGCGGGAGGGCCGCGCTCTTC. The V call is TRBV30, the J call TRBJ2-1; 9 nucleotides line up with TRBD2. The CDR3 contains 11 residues. Germline values: CDR1 GTSNPN, CDR2 SVGIG (reference sequence).

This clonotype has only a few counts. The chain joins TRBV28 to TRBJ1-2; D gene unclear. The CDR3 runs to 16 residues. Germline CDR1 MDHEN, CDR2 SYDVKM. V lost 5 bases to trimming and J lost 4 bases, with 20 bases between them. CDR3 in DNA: TGTGCCAGCAGTGCCTATACGGGAGGGCCGACCTATGGCTACACCTTC. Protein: CASSAYTGGPTYGYTF.

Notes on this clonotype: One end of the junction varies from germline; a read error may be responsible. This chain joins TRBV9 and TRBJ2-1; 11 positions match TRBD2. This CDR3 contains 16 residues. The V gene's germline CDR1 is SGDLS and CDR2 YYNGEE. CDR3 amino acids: CASSGTLTSGKHERFF. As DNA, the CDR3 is TGTGCCAGCAGCGGGACCCTGACTAGCGGGAAGCATGAGCGGTTCTTC.

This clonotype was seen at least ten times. The chain's CDR3 is CSAGQLAFGGEQYF. The CDR3 DNA follows: TGCAGTGCTGGGCAACTAGCATTCGGGGGGGAGCAGTACTTC. V usage is TRBV20-1 and J usage is TRBJ2-7, with 7 bases that match TRBD2. Trimming cost V 5 bases and J 7 bases; bases outside gene matches: 14. The length of the CDR3 is 14 residues. Germline V lookup: CDR1 DFQATT, CDR2 SNEGSKA (reference sequence).

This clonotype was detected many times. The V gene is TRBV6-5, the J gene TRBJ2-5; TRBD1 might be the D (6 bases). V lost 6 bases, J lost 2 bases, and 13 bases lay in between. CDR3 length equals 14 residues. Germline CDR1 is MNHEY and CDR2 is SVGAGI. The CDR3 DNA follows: TGTGCCAGCAGCACAGGGTCCGCTCAAGAGACCCAGTACTTC. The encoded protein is CASSTGSAQETQYF.

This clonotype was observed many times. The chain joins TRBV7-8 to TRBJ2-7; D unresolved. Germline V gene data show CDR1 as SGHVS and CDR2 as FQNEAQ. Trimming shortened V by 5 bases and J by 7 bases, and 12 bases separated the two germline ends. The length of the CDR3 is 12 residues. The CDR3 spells CASSTGGWEQYF. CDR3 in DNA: TGTGCCAGCAGCACGGGCGGTTGGGAGCAGTACTTC.

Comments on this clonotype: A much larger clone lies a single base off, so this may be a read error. The CDR3 region is CASSTGTGAQETQCF. In DNA form, the CDR3 reads TGTGCCAGTAGTACCGGGACAGGGGCCCAAGAGACCCAGTGCTTC. The J gene is TRBJ2-5, the V gene TRBV19; TRBD1 aligns across 10 bases. From germline, CDR1 is LNHDA and CDR2 SQIVND (reference sequence). This CDR3 is 15 amino acids long.

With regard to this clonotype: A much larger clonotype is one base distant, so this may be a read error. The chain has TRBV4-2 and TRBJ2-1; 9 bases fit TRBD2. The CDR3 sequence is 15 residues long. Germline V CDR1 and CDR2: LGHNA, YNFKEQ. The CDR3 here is CAGSQDGLAHNEQFF. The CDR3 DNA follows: TGTGCCGGCAGCCAGGATGGACTAGCGCACAATGAGCAGTTCTTC.

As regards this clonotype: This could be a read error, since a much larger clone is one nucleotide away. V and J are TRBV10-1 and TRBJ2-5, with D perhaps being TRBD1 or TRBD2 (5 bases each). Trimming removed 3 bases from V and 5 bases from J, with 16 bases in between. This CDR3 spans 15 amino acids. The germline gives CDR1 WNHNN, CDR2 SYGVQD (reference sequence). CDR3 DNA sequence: TGCGCCAGCAGTGATGCCGGGACGCCAAAGGAGACCCAGTACTTC. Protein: CASSDAGTPKETQYF.

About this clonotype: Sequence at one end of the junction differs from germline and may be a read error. The CDR3 sequence is CASSQGANEKLLF. For the CDR3, the DNA is TGTGCCAGCAGTCAGGGGGCTAATGAAAAACTGCTTTTT. This sequence joins TRBV28 and TRBJ1-4; 8 bases agree with TRBD1. Germline CDR1 and CDR2: MDHEN and SYDVKM. The length of the CDR3 is 13 residues. Looking up the rest from reference TRBV28 and TRBJ1-4 gives the full variable domain: DVKVTQSSRYLVKRTGEKVFLECVQDMDHENMFWYRQDPGLGLRLIYFSYDVKMKEKGDIPEGYSVSREKKERFSLILESASTNQTSMYLCASSQGANEKLLFGSGTQLSVL.

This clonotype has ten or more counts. The CDR3 sequence is CASSQRGPTYNEQFF. CDR3 nucleotides: TGTGCCAGCAGTCAGCGGGGACCAACTTACAATGAGCAGTTCTTC. The chain carries TRBV6-5 and TRBJ2-1, with 7 bases that match TRBD2. The CDR3 is 15 amino acids. The V and J ends lost 5 bases and 4 bases, in that order; junction bases with no gene match: 8. From germline, CDR1 is MNHEY and CDR2 SVGAGI.

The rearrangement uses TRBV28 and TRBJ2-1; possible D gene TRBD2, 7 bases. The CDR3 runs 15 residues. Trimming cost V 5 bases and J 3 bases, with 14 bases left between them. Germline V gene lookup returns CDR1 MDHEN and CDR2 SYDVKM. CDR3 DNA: TGTGCCAGCAGTCTCCCCGGGGGGCTCTACAATGAGCAGTTCTTC. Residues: CASSLPGGLYNEQFF.

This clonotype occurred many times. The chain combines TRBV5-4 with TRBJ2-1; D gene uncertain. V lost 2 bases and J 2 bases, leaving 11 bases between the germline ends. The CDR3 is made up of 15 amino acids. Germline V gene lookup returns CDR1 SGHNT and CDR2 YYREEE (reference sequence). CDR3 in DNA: TGTGCCAGCAGCTTCGGACCACTCGCCTACAATGAGCAGTTCTTC. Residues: CASSFGPLAYNEQFF.

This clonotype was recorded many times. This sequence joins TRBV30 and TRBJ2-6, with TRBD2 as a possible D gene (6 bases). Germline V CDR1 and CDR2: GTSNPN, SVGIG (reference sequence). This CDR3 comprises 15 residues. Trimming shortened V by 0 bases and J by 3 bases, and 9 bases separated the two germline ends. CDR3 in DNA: TGTGCCTGGAGTGTACTGGGAGGTGGGGCCAACGTCCTGACTTTC. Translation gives CAWSVLGGGANVLTF.

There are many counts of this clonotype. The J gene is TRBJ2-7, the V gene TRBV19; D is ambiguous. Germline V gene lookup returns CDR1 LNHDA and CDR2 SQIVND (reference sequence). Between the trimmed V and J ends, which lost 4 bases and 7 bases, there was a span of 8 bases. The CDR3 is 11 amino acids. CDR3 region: CASSRFAEQYF. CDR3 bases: TGTGCCAGTAGTAGGTTCGCTGAGCAGTACTTC.

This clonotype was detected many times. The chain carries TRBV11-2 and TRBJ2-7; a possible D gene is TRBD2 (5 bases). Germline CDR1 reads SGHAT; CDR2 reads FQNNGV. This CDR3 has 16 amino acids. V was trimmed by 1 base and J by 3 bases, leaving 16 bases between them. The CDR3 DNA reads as TGTGCCAGCAGCTTAGTAGGAGGTGACGGGTTCTACGAGCAGTACTTC. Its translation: CASSLVGGDGFYEQYF.

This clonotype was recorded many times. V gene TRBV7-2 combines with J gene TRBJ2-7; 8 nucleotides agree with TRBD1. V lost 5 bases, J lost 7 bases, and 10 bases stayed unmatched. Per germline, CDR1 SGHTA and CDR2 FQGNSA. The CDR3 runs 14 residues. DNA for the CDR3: TGTGCCAGCAGCAAGGGACAGGTCGCCTGGGAGCAGTACTTC. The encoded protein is CASSKGQVAWEQYF.

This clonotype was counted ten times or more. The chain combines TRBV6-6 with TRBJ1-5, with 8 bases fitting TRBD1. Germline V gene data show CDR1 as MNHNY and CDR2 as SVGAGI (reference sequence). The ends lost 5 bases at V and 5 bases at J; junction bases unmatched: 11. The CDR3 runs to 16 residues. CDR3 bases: TGTGCCAGCAGTCCAAACGACAGGGGAGGAGATCAGCCCCAGCATTTT. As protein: CASSPNDRGGDQPQHF.

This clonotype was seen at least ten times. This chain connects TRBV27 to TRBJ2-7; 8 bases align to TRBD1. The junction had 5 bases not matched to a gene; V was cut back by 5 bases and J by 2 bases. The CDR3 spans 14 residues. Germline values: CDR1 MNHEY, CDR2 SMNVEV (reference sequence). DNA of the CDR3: TGTGCCAGCAGTACCCCGGGACAGGCCTACGAGCAGTACTTC. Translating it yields CASSTPGQAYEQYF.

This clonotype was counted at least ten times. The CDR3 region is CSARDRRGGAGVFGYTF. The CDR3 DNA reads as TGCAGTGCTAGAGATCGACGTGGGGGAGCAGGTGTCTTCGGCTACACCTTC. The chain carries TRBV20-1 and TRBJ1-2, with TRBD1 as a possible D gene (5 bases). The CDR3 is 17 amino acids. V was cut by 0 bases and J by 8 bases, with 25 bases left in between. Germline CDR1 reads DFQATT; CDR2 reads SNEGSKA (reference sequence).

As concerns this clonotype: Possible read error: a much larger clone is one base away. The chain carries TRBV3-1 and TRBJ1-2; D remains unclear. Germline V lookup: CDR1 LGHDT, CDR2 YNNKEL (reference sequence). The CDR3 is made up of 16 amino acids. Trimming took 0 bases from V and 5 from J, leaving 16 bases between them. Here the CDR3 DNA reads TGTGCCAGCAGCCAAGAAGGAGCGAGAGGGAGTTATGGCTACACCTTC. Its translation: CASSQEGARGSYGYTF.

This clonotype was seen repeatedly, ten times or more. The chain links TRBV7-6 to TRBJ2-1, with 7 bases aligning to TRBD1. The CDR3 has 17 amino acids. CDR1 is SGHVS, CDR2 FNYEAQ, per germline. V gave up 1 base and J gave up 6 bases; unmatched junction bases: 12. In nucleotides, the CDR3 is TGTGCCAGCAGCTTAGTGGGTATTGGTCACAGGGGCAATGAGCAGTTCTTC. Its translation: CASSLVGIGHRGNEQFF.

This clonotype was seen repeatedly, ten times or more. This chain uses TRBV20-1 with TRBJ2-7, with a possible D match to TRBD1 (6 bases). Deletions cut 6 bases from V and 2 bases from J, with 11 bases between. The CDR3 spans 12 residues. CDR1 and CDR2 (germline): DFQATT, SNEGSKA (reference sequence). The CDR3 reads CSARDNTYEQYF. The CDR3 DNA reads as TGCAGTGCGAGGGACAACACCTACGAGCAGTACTTC.

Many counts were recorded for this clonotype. CDR3 nucleotides: TGTGCCATCAGACCACAGAACTACGAGCAGTACTTC. It specifies CAIRPQNYEQYF. The chain couples TRBV10-3 to TRBJ2-7; D is ambiguous. The CDR3 is 12 residues long. V lost 6 bases and J lost 3, with 9 bases in between. CDR1 is ENHRY and CDR2 is SYGVKD in the germline V gene.

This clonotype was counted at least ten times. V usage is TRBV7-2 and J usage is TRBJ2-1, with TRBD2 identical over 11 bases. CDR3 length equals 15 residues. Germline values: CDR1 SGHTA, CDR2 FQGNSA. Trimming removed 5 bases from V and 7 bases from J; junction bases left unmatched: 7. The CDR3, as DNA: TGTGCCAGCAGCCCTCGGGGACTAGCGGCTAATGAGCAGTTCTTC. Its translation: CASSPRGLAANEQFF.